These T cell receptor beta chains were read from a single sample in a study of early T cells in non-severe SARS-CoV-2 infection. TCRdb re-called the 5' RACE reads with MiXCR, one entry per CDR3 protein. In the table there are tens of thousands of distinct CDR3 sequences, around 15% of which are singletons. Sequences were obtained from whole blood. The receptors shown here come from an adult who was a healthcare worker with PCR-confirmed SARS-CoV-2 infection or an uninfected control (not recorded which). The CDR3 runs from the conserved cysteine through the conserved F or W. Each record gives: V gene, J gene, CDR3 protein.

v_gene: TRBV6-1; j_gene: TRBJ1-2; CDR3aa: CASSAPPGQGTLGYTF
v_gene: TRBV20-1; j_gene: TRBJ1-5; CDR3aa: CSAREGDRRRHF
v_gene: TRBV6-2/TRBV6-3; j_gene: TRBJ2-1; CDR3aa: CASSYRTSGRNEQFF
v_gene: TRBV7-3; j_gene: TRBJ2-5; CDR3aa: CASSLMAGVGETQYF
v_gene: TRBV5-4; j_gene: TRBJ1-2; CDR3aa: CASSLVKAGGYTF
v_gene: TRBV19; j_gene: TRBJ2-7; CDR3aa: CASGRGSYEQYF
v_gene: TRBV5-1; j_gene: TRBJ1-1; CDR3aa: CASSAVQGVMNTEAFF
v_gene: TRBV6-5; j_gene: TRBJ2-7; CDR3aa: CASSPQVSSYEQYF
v_gene: TRBV29-1; j_gene: TRBJ2-5; CDR3aa: CSVRDGKETQYF
v_gene: TRBV10-3; j_gene: TRBJ2-5; CDR3aa: CAAGESATQYF
v_gene: TRBV6-2/TRBV6-3; j_gene: TRBJ2-3; CDR3aa: CASSPPTSEGTDTQYF
v_gene: TRBV20-1; j_gene: TRBJ2-5; CDR3aa: CSARDMGEGGETQYF
v_gene: TRBV28; j_gene: TRBJ2-3; CDR3aa: CASLQPSIRGIPTDTQYF
v_gene: TRBV10-3; j_gene: TRBJ2-5; CDR3aa: CAISESGARRAQYF
v_gene: TRBV20-1; j_gene: TRBJ1-4; CDR3aa: CSARKSETGNEKLFF
v_gene: TRBV7-9; j_gene: TRBJ2-3; CDR3aa: CASSTGTSGSTDTQYF
v_gene: TRBV12-3/TRBV12-4; j_gene: TRBJ1-3; CDR3aa: CASSLMGNTIYF
v_gene: TRBV20-1; j_gene: TRBJ1-2; CDR3aa: CSARPGSAGTGYTF
v_gene: TRBV4-1; j_gene: TRBJ2-7; CDR3aa: CASSARGVAYEQYF
v_gene: TRBV7-2; j_gene: TRBJ2-1; CDR3aa: CASSFVGGMSSYNEQFF
v_gene: TRBV6-1; j_gene: TRBJ2-7; CDR3aa: CASSEIGQGREQYF
v_gene: TRBV19; j_gene: TRBJ2-1; CDR3aa: CASSSTARGLEDYNEQFF
v_gene: TRBV6-2/TRBV6-3; j_gene: TRBJ1-1; CDR3aa: CASTLDRVNTEAFF
v_gene: TRBV19; j_gene: TRBJ1-2; CDR3aa: CASSILAGNYGYTF
v_gene: TRBV9; j_gene: TRBJ1-3; CDR3aa: CASSVQGISGNTIYF
v_gene: TRBV29-1; j_gene: TRBJ2-7; CDR3aa: CSVVDSGQSYEQYF
v_gene: TRBV5-5; j_gene: TRBJ2-1; CDR3aa: CASSLGSISYNEQFF
v_gene: TRBV18; j_gene: TRBJ2-7; CDR3aa: CASSPARGGEQYF
v_gene: TRBV7-2; j_gene: TRBJ1-4; CDR3aa: CASSLQPPGQGRKLFF
v_gene: TRBV18; j_gene: TRBJ2-3; CDR3aa: CASSLELAPTDTQYF
v_gene: TRBV7-9; j_gene: TRBJ2-3; CDR3aa: CASSFLKQGPYF
v_gene: TRBV12-2; j_gene: TRBJ2-7; CDR3aa: CASRPRGGQGADEQYF
v_gene: TRBV15; j_gene: TRBJ2-3; CDR3aa: CATSRGRAGTDTQYF
v_gene: TRBV7-8; j_gene: TRBJ2-7; CDR3aa: CASSLIGGLSSYEQYF
v_gene: TRBV3-1; j_gene: TRBJ2-7; CDR3aa: CASSRSFSGVSYEQYF
v_gene: TRBV12-3/TRBV12-4; j_gene: TRBJ2-2; CDR3aa: CASSPIQGYGELFF
v_gene: TRBV12-3/TRBV12-4; j_gene: TRBJ2-7; CDR3aa: CASSFRTSGGSYEQYF
v_gene: TRBV5-1; j_gene: TRBJ2-7; CDR3aa: CASSFTGLSSYEQYF
v_gene: TRBV7-3; j_gene: TRBJ2-5; CDR3aa: CASTKSGGFQETQYF
v_gene: TRBV29-1; j_gene: TRBJ2-5; CDR3aa: CSVDDREQETQYF
v_gene: TRBV14; j_gene: TRBJ2-2; CDR3aa: CASSQGSGELFF
v_gene: TRBV13; j_gene: TRBJ2-4; CDR3aa: CASSLQALSNIQYF
v_gene: TRBV12-3/TRBV12-4; j_gene: TRBJ1-1; CDR3aa: CASSSPPLSSTEAFF
v_gene: TRBV12-3/TRBV12-4; j_gene: TRBJ1-1; CDR3aa: CASSFLGGLNTEAFF
v_gene: TRBV12-3/TRBV12-4; j_gene: TRBJ1-2; CDR3aa: CASGSGRDRVYGYTF
v_gene: TRBV20-1; j_gene: TRBJ2-7; CDR3aa: CSASLASYEQYF
v_gene: TRBV28; j_gene: TRBJ2-7; CDR3aa: CASSSSDRTYEQYF
v_gene: TRBV20-1; j_gene: TRBJ2-7; CDR3aa: CRGVKNSYEQYF
v_gene: TRBV11-2; j_gene: TRBJ2-2; CDR3aa: CASSLDPLGTSGELFF
v_gene: TRBV28; j_gene: TRBJ2-7; CDR3aa: CASSLNFYEQYF
v_gene: TRBV7-9; j_gene: TRBJ2-3; CDR3aa: CASSLGPTSTDTQYF
v_gene: TRBV7-2; j_gene: TRBJ2-3; CDR3aa: CASSLTPQGTDTQYF
v_gene: TRBV2; j_gene: TRBJ2-5; CDR3aa: CASSEYRLVQETQYF
v_gene: TRBV7-9; j_gene: TRBJ2-1; CDR3aa: CASSLRQGGPNEQFF
v_gene: TRBV27; j_gene: TRBJ2-5; CDR3aa: CASSLLDSAYQETQYF
v_gene: TRBV29-1; j_gene: TRBJ2-3; CDR3aa: CSVDIWLEDTQYF